This T cell receptor beta chain was documented in a study of blood T cell repertoires in COVID-19 (dated by TCRdb to the early 2020s). Describing the broader study: The collaborator samples originated in the United States, Italy and Spain and spanned the acute and convalescent phases of COVID-19. The repertoires were made available in a free public database intended to serve as a resource for research on the immune response to SARS-CoV-2. The material from the prospective study consisted of cDNA or gDNA derived from T cells, B-cell-depleted T cells, or PBMCs. Samples came from the ongoing ImmuneRACE study (first 160 participants) plus 1,254 subjects from 6 global collaborators. Sample metadata almost always included a de-identified subject ID, COVID-19 status, age in years and sex. Where available, HLA class I and class II types were taken from metadata supplied by the sample provider and were not determined by assay-based typing. Deeply sampled blood TCRbeta repertoires from subjects exposed to, actively infected with, or recovered from COVID-19 were included in the dataset.

Enrolling through a virtual design, the prospective study's participants ranged in age from roughly 18 to 95 years and lived across some 23 United States geographic areas. Cohort assignment in the prospective study relied on participant-reported clinical history from a screening survey and a study questionnaire. Each participant in the prospective study had whole blood, serum and a nasopharyngeal or oropharyngeal swab collected by mobile phlebotomists. Participants in the prospective study had the option to provide additional blood draws and questionnaires over a roughly two-month period. Before DNA extraction, prospective study blood samples were shipped either frozen or at room temperature. The study at large found these results: How much clinical and demographic metadata was included differed by source and by participant, and the metadata was provided uncurated.

From the cysteine up to the phenylalanine, the CDR3 has a length of 14 residues. Solely the CDR3 DNA is kept, with 42 bases framed from the first base. The germline V gene supplies CDR1 MNHEY and CDR2 SVGAGI. V and J lose 6 bases and 1 base, and a span of 13 bases separates them. TCRbeta CDR3 regions were amplified from genomic DNA using the immunoSEQ Assay, a bias-controlled multiplex PCR. On the study's bioinformatics: Within the assay, amplification of reference gene primers was used to estimate how many nucleated cells each sample contained. To quantify the absolute abundance of each unique TCRbeta CDR3 rearrangement, sequence reads were collapsed and filtered. For each sample, productive Simpson clonality was calculated by taking the square root of Simpson's diversity index across productive rearrangements. TCRdb took over this immuneACCESS table, retaining in-frame rearrangements with V and J assigned. Such tables are incomplete; in checked studies, under half of the missing clones stem from an unresolved V gene, and the remainder is unexplained. The DNA gave D and trimming, while V, J and clone size come from that table. The sample records 250,000 or so clones, 85% to 90% of which are singletons. Together, the top ten hold 4.1% of the sample.

A word on this clone: No cognate antigen has been identified for it. No base-level quality is on record; no much larger clone is a single base apart.

The chain was built from TRBV6-5 and TRBJ2-7, and TRBD1 may be the D gene, going by 6 matching bases. The sequence derives from a woman younger than 45 with acute COVID-19. The sequenced sample consisted of PBMCs or T cells enriched from blood (not recorded which). The DNA reads TGTGCCAGCAGCAGGGACACCTCATCCTACGAGCAGTACTTC. Translated, it gives CASSRDTSSYEQYF.